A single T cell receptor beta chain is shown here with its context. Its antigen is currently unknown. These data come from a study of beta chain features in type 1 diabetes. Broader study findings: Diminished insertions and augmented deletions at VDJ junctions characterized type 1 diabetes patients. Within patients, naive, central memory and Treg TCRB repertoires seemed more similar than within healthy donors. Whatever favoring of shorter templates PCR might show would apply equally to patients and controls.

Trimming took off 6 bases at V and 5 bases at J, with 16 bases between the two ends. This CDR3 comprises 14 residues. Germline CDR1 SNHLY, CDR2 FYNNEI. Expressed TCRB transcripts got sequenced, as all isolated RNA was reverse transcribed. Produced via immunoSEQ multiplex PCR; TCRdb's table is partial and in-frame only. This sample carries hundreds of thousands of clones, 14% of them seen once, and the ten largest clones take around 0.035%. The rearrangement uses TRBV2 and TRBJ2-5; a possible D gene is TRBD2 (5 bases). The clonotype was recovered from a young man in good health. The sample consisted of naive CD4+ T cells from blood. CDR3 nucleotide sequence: TGTGCCAGCAGGAAAACTAGTTATCCGGAGACCCAGTACTTC. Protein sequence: CASRKTSYPETQYF.